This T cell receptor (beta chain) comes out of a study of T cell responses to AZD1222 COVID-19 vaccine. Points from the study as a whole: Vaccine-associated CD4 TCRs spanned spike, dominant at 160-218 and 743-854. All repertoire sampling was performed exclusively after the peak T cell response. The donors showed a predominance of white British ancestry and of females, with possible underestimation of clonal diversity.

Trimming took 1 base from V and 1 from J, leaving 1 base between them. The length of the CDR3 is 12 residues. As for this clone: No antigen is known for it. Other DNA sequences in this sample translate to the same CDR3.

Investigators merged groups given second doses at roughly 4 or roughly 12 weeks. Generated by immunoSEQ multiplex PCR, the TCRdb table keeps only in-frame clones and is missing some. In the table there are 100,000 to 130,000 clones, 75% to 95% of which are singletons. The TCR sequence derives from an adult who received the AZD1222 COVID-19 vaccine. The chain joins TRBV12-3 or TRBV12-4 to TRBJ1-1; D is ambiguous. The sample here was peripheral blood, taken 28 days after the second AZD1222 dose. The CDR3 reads CASSLENTEAFF. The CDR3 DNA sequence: TGTGCCAGCAGTTTAGAGAACACTGAAGCTTTCTTT.